This T cell receptor (beta chain) was sequenced in a study of blood T cell repertoires in COVID-19. Produced via immunoSEQ multiplex PCR; TCRdb's table is partial and in-frame only. Of roughly 230,000 clones listed, approximately 83% are singletons. This CDR3 has 15 amino acids. V lost 3 bases and J 0 bases, leaving 9 bases between the germline ends. Germline values: CDR1 KGHSH, CDR2 LQKENI. The genes are TRBV18 and TRBJ2-1, with TRBD1 as a possible D gene (5 bases). The receptor was derived from a man aged 50 or older with active or convalescent COVID-19. Sequenced input: peripheral blood. The CDR3 reads CASSPRQSSYNEQFF. Written as DNA, the CDR3 is TGTGCCAGCTCACCTCGACAGAGCTCCTACAATGAGCAGTTCTTC.